Presented here are 6 T cell receptor beta chains from one specimen sequenced in a study of T cells after yellow fever vaccination. TCRdb reanalysed the 5' RACE reads using MiXCR and keeps one entry per CDR3 protein. Counted here are around 610,000 distinct CDR3 sequences, about 14% occurring once; the ten biggest clones make up around 15%. The sample in question was PBMCs, obtained on the day of the yellow fever booster vaccination. Source of these receptors: a man aged 30-40 years who received the YFV17D yellow fever vaccine.

The CDR3 is CASSHWGQIIYEQYF. CDR3 bases: TGTGCCAGCTCCCACTGGGGACAGATCATATACGAGCAGTACTTC. J is TRBJ2-7 and V is TRBV3-1, with 7 bases that match TRBD1. The ends lost 8 bases at V and 4 bases at J; junction bases unmatched: 14. Germline CDR1 is LGHDT and CDR2 is YNNKEL (reference sequence). The CDR3 is 15 residues long.

This clonotype was counted only a few times. The rearrangement uses TRBV7-8 and TRBJ2-7, with 7 bases lining up with TRBD2. CDR3 size: 18 residues. The germline V gene encodes CDR1 SGHVS and CDR2 FQNEAQ. V was clipped by 1 base and J by 2 bases; unmatched bases: 14. The CDR3 region has the DNA TGTGCCAGCAGCTTAGTCCCGCGGGGGAGTACTGGGGCCTACGAGCAGTACTTC. Translated: CASSLVPRGSTGAYEQYF.

This clonotype showed up just once. This chain uses TRBV7-2 with TRBJ2-7, with TRBD2 matching over 10 bases. V was pared by 7 bases and J by 3 bases, with 6 bases of the junction left unmatched. The CDR3 totals 14 residues. CDR1 is SGHTA and CDR2 is FQGNSA in the germline V gene. The CDR3 region is CASTERTSGYEQYF. The DNA of the CDR3 is TGTGCCAGCACTGAACGGACTAGCGGCTACGAGCAGTACTTC.

The chain uses TRBV20-1 and TRBJ2-7, with 9 bases that match TRBD2. The V and J ends lost 1 base and 7 bases, in that order; junction bases with no gene match: 8. This CDR3 has 14 residues. The V gene's germline CDR1 is DFQATT and CDR2 SNEGSKA (reference sequence). CDR3 bases: TGCAGTGCTAGAGCCAGGCCAGCGGGAGGTGAGCAGTACTTC. It specifies CSARARPAGGEQYF.

This chain uses TRBV29-1 with TRBJ2-2; D might be TRBD1 (6 bases). The CDR3 is 15 residues long. CDR1 is SQVTM and CDR2 is ANQGSEA in the germline V gene. V was trimmed by 5 bases and J by 0 bases, leaving 13 bases between them. The CDR3 bases are TGCAGCGTTATCAAAGGGACAACGAACACCGGGGAGCTGTTTTTT. Translating it yields CSVIKGTTNTGELFF.

In this sample, this clonotype turned up many times. This rearrangement joins TRBV18 to TRBJ1-4; D unresolved. Germline loops: CDR1 KGHSH, CDR2 LQKENI. V gave up 4 bases and J gave up 8 bases, with 8 bases separating them. CDR3 length equals 12 residues. The CDR3 reads CASSQRGEKLFF. As DNA, the CDR3 is TGTGCCAGCTCACAACGCGGGGAAAAACTGTTTTTT.